This T cell receptor (beta chain) is drawn from a study of cytomegalovirus exposure and HLA in healthy donors. Researchers ran the PCR with 60 Vbeta and 13 Jbeta primers. Clones were read by immunoSEQ multiplex PCR, and TCRdb kept only the in-frame ones, dropping some. This table has roughly 240,000 clones, roughly 78% appearing once. This sequence was found in a boy aged 5-17 years in good health and CMV-seronegative. Sequenced input: PBMCs.

CDR3 in DNA: TGCAGCGTACCGGGACAGGGATTTTCCGGGGAGCTGTTTTTT. It codes for CSVPGQGFSGELFF. V and J are TRBV29-1 and TRBJ2-2; 9 bases line up with TRBD1. The CDR3 is 14 residues long. With 6 bases clipped from V and 6 bases from J, the junction kept 8 bases outside the gene matches. Per the germline V gene, CDR1 is SQVTM and CDR2 is ANQGSEA.